The T cell receptor (beta chain) described here comes from a study of shared clonotypes between healthy human individuals. Study at large: The donors, a couple of women and a few men, were aged 18 to 49.

TCRdb's table, derived via immunoSEQ multiplex PCR, lists solely in-frame clones and lacks some. The sample lists about 680,000 clones, over 65% occurring once. None of the donors, who were healthy HIV-negative adults, had recently had acute infections or vaccinations. Splitting of CD4+ cells produced CD45RA+ naive and CD45RA-negative memory subsets. Germline CDR1 and CDR2: SGHRS and YFSETQ. The CDR3 is 15 amino acids. Losses at the gene ends were 5 bases for V and 4 bases for J; bases not matched to a gene: 11. Sequencing was carried out using memory CD4+ T cells sorted from blood. Stated subset: CD45RA-negative fraction. The receptor was isolated from a woman aged 25 to 45 in good health. The chain combines TRBV5-1 with TRBJ1-2, with 7 bases fitting TRBD1. The CDR3 protein is CASSPGTEGFYGYTF. The DNA of the CDR3 is TGCGCCAGCAGTCCCGGGACAGAGGGATTCTATGGCTACACCTTC. Full variable domain (remainder filled in from reference TRBV5-1 and TRBJ1-2): KAGVTQTPRYLIKTRGQQVTLSCSPISGHRSVSWYQQTPGQGLQFLFEYFSETQRNKGNFPGRFSGRQFSNSRSEMNVSTLELGDSALYLCASSPGTEGFYGYTFGSGTRLTVV.